The 20 T cell receptor beta chains reported below all come from one sample, sequenced in a study of beta chain features in type 1 diabetes. TCRB transcripts that were expressed got sequenced, as all of the isolated RNA had been reverse transcribed. Measured with immunoSEQ multiplex PCR; TCRdb has only the in-frame clones, and not every one. Here the sample spans about 290,000 clones, roughly 8% being singletons. Sequencing was performed on central memory CD4+ T cells from blood. The receptors stem from a woman younger than 30 in good health.

The table lists this clone with many counts. This chain links TRBV7-9 with TRBJ2-3, with 7 bases identical to TRBD1. Trimming at V came to 5 bases and at J to 0 bases, leaving 5 bases not matched to a gene. Germline V CDR1 and CDR2: SEHNR, FQNEAQ (reference sequence). The CDR3 consists of 15 residues. The CDR3: CASSTWTGSTDTQYF. CDR3 nucleotides: TGTGCCAGCAGCACCTGGACAGGTAGCACAGATACGCAGTATTTT.

This clone occurred a few times. Here the CDR3 DNA reads TGTGCCAGTAGATCCTCCGGTATCGGTAACAATGAGCAGTTCTTC. Its protein is CASRSSGIGNNEQFF. V is TRBV19 and J is TRBJ2-1, with D unresolved. The V gene lost 6 bases and the J gene lost 5 bases, with 17 bases spanning the gap. Germline loops: CDR1 LNHDA, CDR2 SQIVND (reference sequence). This CDR3 is built from 15 residues.

In this sample, this clone turned up many times. Different DNA sequences within this sample yield the same CDR3. The gene calls are TRBV20-1 and TRBJ2-5; no clear D. Trimming shortened V by 1 base and J by 5 bases, and 5 bases separated the two germline ends. CDR1 DFQATT and CDR2 SNEGSKA come from the germline V gene (reference sequence). This CDR3 spans 11 amino acids. The CDR3 sequence is CSARASETQYF. The CDR3 nucleotides read TGCAGTGCTAGAGCCTCGGAGACCCAGTACTTC.

As to this clone: Since a far larger clone is one base different, this is likely a read error. The chain uses TRBV7-3 and TRBJ2-5; 13 bases map to TRBD2. Trimming removed 4 bases from V and 7 bases from J; junction bases left unmatched: 9. The CDR3 totals 16 residues. CDR1 and CDR2 from the germline V gene are SGHTA and FQGTGA. Written as DNA, the CDR3 is TGTGCCAGCAGCTCTACTAGCGGGAGGGGCGGTGGGACCCAGTACTTC. Protein sequence: CASSSTSGRGGGTQYF.

This clone was seen repeatedly, ten times or more. A read error is possible here, since a much larger clone lies one base away. This specimen includes other DNA sequences encoding the same CDR3. The CDR3 loop is CASSVGDTQYF. The CDR3 DNA reads TGTGCCAGCAGCGTAGGAGATACGCAGTATTTT. J is TRBJ2-3 and V is TRBV9, with D hard to call. Trimming took off 0 bases at V and 5 bases at J, with 1 base between the two ends. CDR1 is SGDLS, CDR2 YYNGEE, per germline. CDR3 length: 11 residues. Based on the CDR3 plus reference TRBV9 and TRBJ2-3, the full variable domain is DSGVTQTPKHLITATGQRVTLRCSPRSGDLSVYWYQQSLDQGLQFLIQYYNGEERAKGNILERFSAQQFPDLHSELNLSSLELGDSALYFCASSVGDTQYFGPGTRLTVL.

A few counts support this clone. V gene TRBV7-2 combines with J gene TRBJ2-5, with TRBD1 identical over 9 bases. V lost 7 bases and J lost 5; bases outside the gene matches: 8. The CDR3 runs 14 residues. Germline values: CDR1 SGHTA, CDR2 FQGNSA. The CDR3 coding sequence is TGTGCCAGCACCCAGACAGGGGGGTGGGAGACCCAGTACTTC. It yields the protein CASTQTGGWETQYF.

The chain has TRBV7-8 and TRBJ2-1; 11 bases are shared with TRBD2. This CDR3 has 16 residues. CDR1 is SGHVS and CDR2 is FQNEAQ in the germline V gene. With V trimmed by 5 bases and J by 6 bases, 9 bases remained unmatched. The CDR3: CASSAPGLADANEQFF. The DNA of the CDR3 is TGTGCCAGCAGCGCACCGGGACTAGCGGATGCCAATGAGCAGTTCTTC.

This sequence joins TRBV7-8 and TRBJ1-3; TRBD1 might be the D (5 bases). This CDR3 has 15 amino acids. Germline V CDR1 and CDR2: SGHVS, FQNEAQ. V was shortened by 5 bases and J by 2 bases, with 13 bases between the two germline ends. The CDR3 DNA sequence: TGTGCCAGCAGCCTCCTCGCAGGGACTGGAAACACCATATATTTT. Protein sequence: CASSLLAGTGNTIYF. The full variable domain, in which reference TRBV7-8 and TRBJ1-3 provide the parts outside the CDR3, is GAGVSQSPRYKVAKRGQDVALRCDPISGHVSLFWYQQALGQGPEFLTYFQNEAQLDKSGLPSDRFFAERPEGSVSTLKIQRTQQEDSAVYLCASSLLAGTGNTIYFGEGSWLTVV.

This rearrangement joins TRBV11-2 to TRBJ2-7, with TRBD1 identical over 12 bases. Unmatched junction bases numbered 5, after V lost 5 bases and J lost 0 bases. The V gene's germline CDR1 is SGHAT and CDR2 FQNNGV. The CDR3 runs to 16 residues. CDR3 protein: CASSPGTGGPSYEQYV. CDR3 sequence (DNA): TGTGCCAGCAGCCCCGGGACAGGGGGCCCCTCCTACGAGCAGTACGTC.

This clone was recorded a few times. V gene TRBV19 combines with J gene TRBJ2-5; 7 nucleotides line up with TRBD2. The CDR3 covers 15 residues. Germline loops: CDR1 LNHDA, CDR2 SQIVND (reference sequence). V shed 9 bases and J 2 bases; nucleotides not matched to a gene: 12. The chain's CDR3 is CASQPDSGSQETQYF. In DNA form, the CDR3 reads TGTGCCAGCCAACCGGATAGCGGGTCGCAAGAGACCCAGTACTTC.

This clone has at least ten counts. The chain has TRBV7-9 and TRBJ2-5; the D gene is possibly TRBD1 (5 bases). Germline CDR1 SEHNR, CDR2 FQNEAQ (reference sequence). The CDR3 length is 16 residues. Trimming left V 4 bases short and J 2 bases short, with 17 bases between. The CDR3 region is CASSSAQLTAQETQYF. The CDR3, as DNA: TGTGCCAGCAGCTCGGCCCAATTGACAGCACAAGAGACCCAGTACTTC.

The gene calls are TRBV11-2 and TRBJ2-6; D uncertain. Germline CDR1 is SGHAT and CDR2 is FQNNGV. There are 16 residues in the CDR3. V was trimmed by 1 base and J by 0 bases, leaving 7 bases between them. The CDR3 reads CASSLAVHSGANVLTF. The CDR3 nucleotides read TGTGCCAGCAGCTTAGCGGTGCACTCTGGGGCCAACGTCCTGACTTTC.

This clone was picked up a small number of times. This specimen includes other DNA sequences encoding the same CDR3. The chain couples TRBV18 to TRBJ2-3; 7 bases match TRBD2. The germline CDR1 and CDR2 sequences are KGHSH and LQKENI. CDR3 length: 14 residues. Losses at the gene ends were 0 bases for V and 4 bases for J; bases not matched to a gene: 1. The CDR3 nucleotides are TGTGCCAGCTCACCACCGGGGGGGGCAGATACGCAGTATTTT. Translation: CASSPPGGADTQYF.

This clone has just a few counts. This rearrangement joins TRBV11-2 to TRBJ2-7; the D call may be TRBD1 or TRBD2 (5 bases each). The CDR3 length is 14 residues. Germline V lookup: CDR1 SGHAT, CDR2 FQNNGV. CDR3 protein: CASSRDDLGIMHWV. The CDR3 nucleotides are TGTGCCAGCAGCCGGGACGATCTAGGGATCATGCATTGGGTC.

This clone appeared a few times. V gene TRBV2 combines with J gene TRBJ1-3, with a possible D match to TRBD1 (6 bases). V was shortened by 6 bases and J by 6 bases, with 18 bases between the two germline ends. From germline, CDR1 is SNHLY and CDR2 FYNNEI. The CDR3 has 15 amino acids. CDR3: CASSINRASENTIYF. CDR3 in DNA: TGTGCCAGCAGCATCAACAGGGCTAGTGAAAACACCATATATTTT. Full variable domain (rest looked up from reference TRBV2 and TRBJ1-3): EPEVTQTPSHQVTQMGQEVILRCVPISNHLYFYWYRQILGQKVEFLVSFYNNEISEKSEIFDDQFSVERPDGSNFTLKIRSTKLEDSAMYFCASSINRASENTIYFGEGSWLTVV.

J is TRBJ1-2 and V is TRBV7-9; no clear D gene. Germline CDR1 and CDR2: SEHNR and FQNEAQ (reference sequence). The CDR3 has 12 amino acids. Trimming removed 2 bases from V and 3 bases from J, with 4 bases in between. The CDR3 DNA reads TGTGCCAGCAGCTTATCAGACTATGGCTACACCTTC. Translation: CASSLSDYGYTF.

V and J are TRBV30 and TRBJ1-2; 7 nucleotides line up with TRBD1. V dropped 5 bases and J dropped 6; count of bases not matched to a gene: 12. This CDR3 is built from 14 residues. Germline-derived CDR1 and CDR2 are GTSNPN and SVGIG (reference sequence). The CDR3 is CAWADRAPVNGYTF. Written as DNA, the CDR3 is TGTGCCTGGGCTGACAGGGCCCCCGTTAATGGCTACACCTTC.

There are a few counts of this clone. V and J are TRBV2 and TRBJ1-1; D is undetermined. Trimming removed 7 bases at V and 1 base at J, with 7 bases between. This CDR3 has 12 amino acids. The V gene's germline CDR1 is SNHLY and CDR2 FYNNEI. The CDR3 here is CASIQENTEAFF. CDR3 in DNA: TGTGCCAGCATCCAGGAGAACACTGAAGCTTTCTTT.

J is TRBJ1-5 and V is TRBV30; 10 bases agree with TRBD1. The V and J ends lost 4 bases and 6 bases, in that order; junction bases with no gene match: 6. The CDR3 spans 14 residues. Germline CDR1 GTSNPN, CDR2 SVGIG (reference sequence). CDR3 DNA sequence: TGTGCCTGGAACCGGGACAGGGGTTCTCAGCCCCAGCATTTT. Encoded protein: CAWNRDRGSQPQHF.

The genes are TRBV7-2 and TRBJ2-3, with 10 bases matching TRBD1. There are 14 residues in the CDR3. The germline V gene has CDR1 SGHTA and CDR2 FQGNSA. The junction had 8 bases not matched to a gene; V was cut back by 8 bases and J by 6 bases. CDR3 protein: CASLRDRGQDTQYF. The CDR3 DNA follows: TGTGCCAGCCTCCGGGACAGGGGACAGGATACGCAGTATTTT.